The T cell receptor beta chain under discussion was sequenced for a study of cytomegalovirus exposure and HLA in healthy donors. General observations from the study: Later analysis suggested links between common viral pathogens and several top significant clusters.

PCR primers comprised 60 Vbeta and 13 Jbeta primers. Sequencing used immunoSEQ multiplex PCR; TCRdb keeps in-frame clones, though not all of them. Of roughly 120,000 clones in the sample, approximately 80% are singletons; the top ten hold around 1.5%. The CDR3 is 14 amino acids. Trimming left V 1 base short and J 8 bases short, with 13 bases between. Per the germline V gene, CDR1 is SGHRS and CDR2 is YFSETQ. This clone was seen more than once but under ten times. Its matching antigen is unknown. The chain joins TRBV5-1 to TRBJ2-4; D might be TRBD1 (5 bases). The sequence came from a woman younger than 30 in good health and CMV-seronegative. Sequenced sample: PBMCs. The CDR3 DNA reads TGCGCCAGCAGCTTGACAGGACCCGGAGACATTCAGTACTTC. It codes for CASSLTGPGDIQYF.